This T cell receptor (beta chain) was observed in a study of blood T cell repertoires in COVID-19. For the study at large: Nucleic acid was either cDNA or gDNA, and it came from T cells, B-cell-depleted T cells, or PBMCs.

The repertoire was sequenced with immunoSEQ multiplex PCR; TCRdb's copy has only in-frame clones and lacks some. The table records about 300,000 clones, roughly 89% of them present only once. From germline, CDR1 is LNHDA and CDR2 SQIVND (reference sequence). With 7 bases removed from V and 4 bases from J, the gap between germline ends came to 22 bases. There are 16 residues in the CDR3. The chain carries TRBV19 and TRBJ1-2, with D possibly matching TRBD1 (6 bases). This clonotype was obtained from a woman aged 25 to 39 with COVID-19, enrolled during active disease. The sample comprised peripheral blood. CDR3 sequence (DNA): TGTGCCAGTATGGCGCTCGGCAGGGGAAACTTCTATGGCTACACCTTC. Encoded protein: CASMALGRGNFYGYTF.